This record concerns one T cell receptor beta chain sequence. Its matching antigen is unknown. Clones were read by immunoSEQ multiplex PCR, and TCRdb kept only the in-frame ones, dropping some. The data contain about 40,000 clones, 69% of them singletons. This CDR3 is built from 13 residues. Germline V CDR1 and CDR2: MNHNY, SVGAGI (reference sequence). The junction had 7 bases not matched to a gene; V was cut back by 8 bases and J by 5 bases. This specimen belongs to a study of PD-1 blockade in classical Hodgkin lymphoma. In the study overall: Intravenous infusions of nivolumab 3 mg/kg reached patients every 2 weeks. Points from the study as a whole: Newly diagnosed patients were reported to exhibit reduced baseline TCR diversity relative to healthy donors.

All trial patients relapsed after autologous stem cell transplantation. The source is a human donor with classical Hodgkin lymphoma. Sequencing was performed on peripheral blood mononuclear cells (PBMCs), taken before the second cycle of nivolumab. The rearrangement links TRBV6-6 to TRBJ2-5; 8 bases match TRBD2. The CDR3 bases are TGTGCCAGCCTCGCCGGGAGGGGGGAGACCCAGTACTTC. This gives the protein CASLAGRGETQYF.